One sample yielded the 5 T cell receptor beta chains listed below, sequenced in a study of cytomegalovirus exposure and HLA in healthy donors (dated by TCRdb to 2016 to 2017). The receptor library was made with the immunoSEQ multiplex PCR assay. A mixture of 60 forward primers for TCR Vbeta segments and 13 reverse primers for TCR Jbeta segments was used in the multiplex PCR. As stored in TCRdb, this immuneACCESS dataset retains in-frame rearrangements with V and J assigned. A fraction of the clones does not appear; measured against another copy, unresolved V genes explain less than half of the discrepancy, and the remainder lacks a known reason. This sample holds about 230,000 clones; more than 75% were observed only once. The top ten clonotypes cover roughly 1.3% of the sample. The sequenced sample was PBMCs. The receptors were sampled from a human donor in good health.

This clone was counted between two and nine times. The chain is built from TRBV7-9 and TRBJ1-1; D remains ambiguous. The V end was cut by 3 bases, the J end by 4 bases, with 12 bases between. Germline V gene lookup returns CDR1 SEHNR and CDR2 FQNEAQ (reference sequence). CDR3 length equals 14 residues. CDR3 sequence reads: CASSFDQTGTEAFF. CDR3 DNA: TGTGCCAGCAGCTTTGACCAGACTGGCACTGAAGCTTTCTTT. Filled out from reference TRBV7-9 and TRBJ1-1, the complete variable domain reads DTGVSQNPRHKITKRGQNVTFRCDPISEHNRLYWYRQTLGQGPEFLTYFQNEAQLEKSRLLSDRFSAERPKGSFSTLEIQRTEQGDSAMYLCASSFDQTGTEAFFGQGTRLTVV.

The CDR3 is CASSSGTGEETQYF. The CDR3 nucleotides are TGTGCCAGCAGCTCGGGGACAGGGGAGGAGACCCAGTACTTC. This chain uses TRBV7-8 with TRBJ2-5, with 10 nucleotides matching TRBD1. This CDR3 is built from 14 residues. CDR1 and CDR2 (germline): SGHVS, FQNEAQ. The junction had 4 bases not matched to a gene; V was cut back by 4 bases and J by 5 bases.

The rearrangement uses TRBV2 and TRBJ1-5; no clear D. V lost 6 bases to trimming and J lost 4 bases, with 4 bases between them. The germline gives CDR1 SNHLY, CDR2 FYNNEI. The CDR3 runs 11 residues. The CDR3 sequence is CASRLNQPQHF. In nucleotides, the CDR3 is TGTGCCAGCAGACTAAATCAGCCCCAGCATTTT.

The CDR3 sequence: CASTPPREPTDTQYF. The CDR3 coding sequence is TGTGCCAGCACCCCCCCACGGGAGCCAACAGATACGCAGTATTTT. The rearrangement uses TRBV6-5 and TRBJ2-3, with a weak D call TRBD2 (6 bases). Germline V gene data show CDR1 as MNHEY and CDR2 as SVGAGI. V was cut by 7 bases and J by 3 bases, with 17 bases left in between. CDR3 length: 15 amino acids.

The chain recombines TRBV6-5 with TRBJ2-7; D gene unclear. V lost 4 bases to trimming and J lost 3 bases, with 13 bases between them. The CDR3 has 14 amino acids. The germline V gene has CDR1 MNHEY and CDR2 SVGAGI. The DNA for the CDR3 is TGTGCCAGCAGTTCCCACAATTCAGGCTACGAGCAGTACTTC. This gives the protein CASSSHNSGYEQYF.